This TCR beta chain was captured in a study of T cells after yellow fever vaccination. V was clipped by 0 bases and J by 2 bases; unmatched bases: 3. The germline CDR1 and CDR2 sequences are DFQATT and SNEGSKA (reference sequence). The CDR3 spans 15 residues. Template switching with 5'RACE generated the TCR cDNA and added a universal primer site and UMIs. TCRdb re-called the 5' RACE reads through MiXCR, storing one row per CDR3 protein. The table lists around 550,000 distinct CDR3 sequences, roughly a fifth of them singletons. This specimen was PBMCs, taken 15 days after the yellow fever booster vaccination. This chain links TRBV20-1 with TRBJ2-3; 9 bases agree with TRBD2. This sequence originates from a man aged 30-40 years who received the YFV17D yellow fever vaccine. The CDR3 loop is CSARDGGRVTDTQYF. The CDR3 nucleotides read TGCAGTGCTAGAGACGGCGGGAGGGTCACAGATACGCAGTATTTT.